This is a list of T cell receptor beta chains from one sample in a study of cytomegalovirus exposure and HLA in healthy donors. Clones were read by immunoSEQ multiplex PCR, and TCRdb kept only the in-frame ones, dropping some. The sample yields 150,000 to 200,000 clones, under 80% seen once. The sequencing sample was made of PBMCs. These receptors all come from a woman aged 25 to 39 in good health and CMV-seronegative. Each CDR3 is given with its conserved first and last residue. Each record gives: D gene, J gene, V gene, clone size, CDR3 DNA, CDR3 protein. A D gene is named only where the DNA matches it firmly. Size is stated for part of the rows, as once, few or many counts, or as a class when the clone is expanded.

NA	TRBJ2-7	TRBV5-1	NA	TGCGCCAGCAGCTTGGACCTAGCTGGAAACGAGCAGTACTTC	CASSLDLAGNEQYF
NA	TRBJ2-3	TRBV9	NA	TGTGCCAGCAGCGTAGTAGGGGCCCCCACAGATACGCAGTATTTT	CASSVVGAPTDTQYF
NA	TRBJ1-2	TRBV19	NA	TGTGCCAGTAGCAGGGTGGGCTATGGCTACACCTTC	CASSRVGYGYTF
NA	TRBJ1-1	TRBV5-1	few	TGCGCCAGCAGCTTGGTTCCGGGGGACACTGAAGCTTTCTTT	CASSLVPGDTEAFF
TRBD2	TRBJ2-3	TRBV5-1	NA	TGCGCCAGCAGCCCCGGGACTAGCGGGGTGGATACGCAGTATTTT	CASSPGTSGVDTQYF
TRBD2	TRBJ2-7	TRBV9	NA	TGTGCCAGCAGCGTTGGTAGCGGGGGCGACTCCTACGAGCAGTACTTC	CASSVGSGGDSYEQYF
NA	TRBJ2-1	TRBV6-5	NA	TGTGCCAGCAGTTACGCCTTTGGTAGTCTCTACAATGAGCAGTTCTTC	CASSYAFGSLYNEQFF
TRBD1	TRBJ2-3	TRBV5-1	NA	TGCGCCAGCACCCGGACCTCAGGGGGCTCAGATACGCAGTATTTT	CASTRTSGGSDTQYF
NA	TRBJ2-5	TRBV6-5	NA	TGTGCCAGCAGTTATGTCCCCTCAGGCCGGGGGGAGACCCAGTACTTC	CASSYVPSGRGETQYF
TRBD1	TRBJ1-2	TRBV5-1	NA	TGCGCCGGCAGCTTGGGGGACAGGGGCTATGGCTACACCTTC	CAGSLGDRGYGYTF
NA	TRBJ2-3	TRBV7-9	few	TGTGCCAGCAGCTTAAGTACTAGTTCAGCGCAGTATTTT	CASSLSTSSAQYF
TRBD2	TRBJ2-1	TRBV4-2	NA	TGTGCCAGCAGCCCGACTAGCGGGGGCTCCAATGAGCAGTTCTTC	CASSPTSGGSNEQFF
TRBD1	TRBJ1-1	TRBV5-1	NA	TGCGCCAGCCAAGGACAGGCGAACACTGAAGCTTTCTTT	CASQGQANTEAFF
NA	TRBJ2-7	TRBV7-9	NA	TGTGCCAGCAGTCACCCCATCCAGGATTCCTACGAGCAGTACTTC	CASSHPIQDSYEQYF
TRBD1	TRBJ1-2	TRBV11-2	NA	TGTGCCAGCAGTGCGGGGACAGGGTTCTATGGCTACACCTTC	CASSAGTGFYGYTF
NA	TRBJ1-4	TRBV6-6	NA	TGTGCCAGCACCACAGAGCTAGAGCGGGAAAAACTGTTTTTT	CASTTELEREKLFF
TRBD1	TRBJ1-1	TRBV7-8	NA	TGTGCCAGCAGCATGCTGGGACAGGGGGCATGGAACACTGAAGCTTTCTTT	CASSMLGQGAWNTEAFF
TRBD1	TRBJ1-3	TRBV4-2	NA	TGTGCCAGCAGCCAAGTGAGGGCAGGACAGGGAGGAAGAAACACCATATATTTT	CASSQVRAGQGGRNTIYF
TRBD2	TRBJ2-3	TRBV30	NA	TGTGCCTGGAGTGTACTAGCGGGGGGAGATACGCAGTATTTT	CAWSVLAGGDTQYF
TRBD2	TRBJ2-1	TRBV18	NA	TGTGCCACCATCATGGGCAGGGGCACCGGGACTAGCGGGGGGACATACAATGAGCAGTTCTTC	CATIMGRGTGTSGGTYNEQFF
NA	TRBJ1-2	TRBV27	NA	TGTGCCAGCACCGCTACTTGGGCAGGGGCTAACTATGGCTACACCTTC	CASTATWAGANYGYTF
TRBD1	TRBJ1-1	TRBV2	NA	TGTGCCAGTAATCCGGACAGGGCCGGTTTGATGCCTTTCTTT	CASNPDRAGLMPFF
NA	TRBJ2-1	TRBV10-3	NA	TGTGCCATCAGTGAGTCGGGAGACCCTGGGTTCTTC	CAISESGDPGFF
NA	TRBJ2-5	TRBV5-4	NA	TGTGCCAGCAGCTTTTGGGCAGAGACCCAGTACTTC	CASSFWAETQYF
NA	TRBJ2-2	TRBV4-1	NA	TGCGCCAGCACCCATAGCGGGAACACCGGGGAGCTGTTTTTT	CASTHSGNTGELFF
NA	TRBJ2-1	TRBV5-1	NA	TGCGCCAGCAAGGGGGAAAATGAGCAGTTCTTC	CASKGENEQFF
NA	TRBJ1-1	TRBV6-1	few	TGTGCCAGCAAAGAGATTGCATCCGCTTTCTTT	CASKEIASAFF
NA	TRBJ2-5	TRBV27	once	TGTGCCAGCAGTTTAAGACCGATGGGCGAGACCCAGTACTTC	CASSLRPMGETQYF
TRBD1	TRBJ2-5	TRBV4-1	NA	TGCGCCAGCAGCCAAGTCCAGGGGGCATGGGAGACCCAGTACTTC	CASSQVQGAWETQYF
NA	TRBJ1-2	TRBV5-1	NA	TGCGCCAGCAGCCCTGAAGGCAGGGGATCCGGCTACACCTTC	CASSPEGRGSGYTF
TRBD2	TRBJ2-3	TRBV5-1	NA	TGCGCCAGCAGCTTGGGGGGACTACAGAGCACAGATACGCAGTATTTT	CASSLGGLQSTDTQYF
TRBD1	TRBJ1-2	TRBV4-2	NA	TGTGCCAGCAGCCAAGAATTCGGACAGGGTTATGGCTACACCTTC	CASSQEFGQGYGYTF
TRBD2	TRBJ2-1	TRBV11-1	NA	TGTGCCAGCAGCTTAGAGGCGGGGGGGATAGGAGAGCAGTTCTTC	CASSLEAGGIGEQFF
NA	TRBJ2-3	TRBV2	NA	TGTGCCAGCAGCGGGGATGCAACAGATACGCAGTATTTT	CASSGDATDTQYF
TRBD2	TRBJ2-1	TRBV7-3	NA	TGTGCCAGCAGCCCAGCGGGAAACCTTCTTTACAATGAGCAGTTCTTC	CASSPAGNLLYNEQFF
TRBD2	TRBJ2-3	TRBV5-1	NA	TGCGCCAGCAGCTTGGGGCGGGGGAGCACAGATACGCAGTATTTT	CASSLGRGSTDTQYF
TRBD1	TRBJ2-3	TRBV29-1	NA	TGCAGCCTACGGACAGGGAGCACAGATACGCAGTATTTT	CSLRTGSTDTQYF
TRBD1	TRBJ2-7	TRBV6-1	NA	TGTGCCAGCAGTGAAGTTAACAGGGGGCGGGACGAGCAGTACTTC	CASSEVNRGRDEQYF
NA	TRBJ2-3	TRBV18	NA	TGTGCCAGCTCACCCTTCACAGATACGCAGTATTTT	CASSPFTDTQYF